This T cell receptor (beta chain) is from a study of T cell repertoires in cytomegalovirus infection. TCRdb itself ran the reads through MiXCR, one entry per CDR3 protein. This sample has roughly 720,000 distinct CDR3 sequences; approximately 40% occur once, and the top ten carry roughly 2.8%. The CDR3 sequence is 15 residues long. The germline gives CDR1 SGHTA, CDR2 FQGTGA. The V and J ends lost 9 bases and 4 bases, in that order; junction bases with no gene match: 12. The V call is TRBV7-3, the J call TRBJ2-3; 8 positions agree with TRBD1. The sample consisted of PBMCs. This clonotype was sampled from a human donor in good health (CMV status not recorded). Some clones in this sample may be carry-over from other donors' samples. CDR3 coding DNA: TGTGCCAGGGTATTTGGACAGGGCCCATCAGATACGCAGTATTTT. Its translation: CARVFGQGPSDTQYF.